This is a list of T cell receptor beta chains from one sample in a study of cytomegalovirus exposure and HLA in healthy donors. The assay was immunoSEQ multiplex PCR, and TCRdb's table has in-frame clones only and misses some. The sample records about 180,000 clones, 82% being singletons. Source material: PBMCs. All receptors come from a man aged 35 to 55 in good health and CMV-seronegative. The CDR3 runs from the conserved cysteine through the conserved F or W. D genes are given only for firm matches. Not all rows give a size; the values are once, few, many and, for expanded clones, a class.

TRBJ2-7	TRBD2	.	TRBV2	TGTGCCAGCGGGTGGACTAGCGGAATATACGAGCAGTACTTC	CASGWTSGIYEQYF
TRBJ1-3	.	.	TRBV5-4	TGTGCCAGCAGCCCCGGGGGGGTACACTCTGGAAACACCATATATTTT	CASSPGGVHSGNTIYF
TRBJ1-1	.	.	TRBV18	TGTGCCAGTTCGAAAGGGGGAGTTGGAAACACTGAAGCTTTCTTT	CASSKGGVGNTEAFF
TRBJ2-3	.	.	TRBV30	TGTGCCTGGAGTGGACGGGGGAAAGATACGCAGTATTTT	CAWSGRGKDTQYF
TRBJ2-7	.	.	TRBV27	TGTGCCAGCAGTCTGACAGCAGACGAGCAGTACTTC	CASSLTADEQYF
TRBJ2-7	TRBD2	.	TRBV19	TGTGCCAGTAAGGCTAGCGGGAGTAGCCCCTCCTACGAGCAGTACTTC	CASKASGSSPSYEQYF
TRBJ1-2	TRBD1	.	TRBV6-5	TGTGCCAGCAGTCAAAACAGGGGTCAATATGGCTACACCTTC	CASSQNRGQYGYTF
TRBJ1-4	.	.	TRBV30	TGTGCCTGGAGCTACAGACCTAATGAAAAACTGTTTTTT	CAWSYRPNEKLFF
TRBJ1-5	.	.	TRBV19	TGTGCCAGTAGTATAGGTGGGCCAGGTCCTAATCAGCCCCAGCATTTT	CASSIGGPGPNQPQHF
TRBJ2-3	.	.	TRBV18	TGTGCCAGCTCCCCCACCCACGGGGAAAATACGCAGTATTTT	CASSPTHGENTQYF
TRBJ1-2	.	.	TRBV6-5	TGTGCCAGCAGTGAGATCCTTTATGGCTACACCTTC	CASSEILYGYTF
TRBJ1-5	TRBD1	.	TRBV6-6	TGTGCCAGCAGCAGGACAGGGAATCAGCCCCAGCATTTT	CASSRTGNQPQHF
TRBJ1-5	.	few	TRBV28	TGTGCCAGCAGCCCCACGCCCAGGGTGTTAAGCAATCAGCCCCAGCATTTT	CASSPTPRVLSNQPQHF
TRBJ2-1	.	.	TRBV4-3	TGCGCCAGCAGCCAAGATTCCTTCAATGAGCAGTTCTTC	CASSQDSFNEQFF
TRBJ2-2	TRBD2	.	TRBV15	TGTGCCACCAGCAGGGGACTAGCGGATGAGAACACCGGGGAGCTGTTTTTT	CATSRGLADENTGELFF
TRBJ2-2	TRBD2	.	TRBV7-8	TGTGCCAGCAGCTCCTTATCCGGGACTAAGATACCGGGGGAGCTGTTTTTT	CASSSLSGTKIPGELFF
TRBJ1-5	.	.	TRBV5-1	TGCGCCAGCAGCTTCGAGGACAGCCTCAATCAGCCCCAGCATTTT	CASSFEDSLNQPQHF